The TCR beta chain under discussion was sequenced for a study of identical twins. Overall study findings and caveats: Out-of-frame TCR alpha sharing observed in monozygotic twins exceeded model estimates. Alpha sequences that were out-of-frame and twin-shared showed an excess of low generation probability.

Template switching introduced a universal primer site, and the cDNA bore unique molecular identifiers. TCRdb re-called the 5' RACE reads with MiXCR, one entry per CDR3 protein. Seen here are about 520,000 distinct CDR3 sequences, under 25% observed once, and the top ten hold about 0.93%. As regards this clonotype: Antigen: not known.

V lost 5 bases and J lost 0, with 16 bases in between. Germline CDR1 SEHNR, CDR2 FQNEAQ (reference sequence). The CDR3 sequence is 16 residues long. The same specimen was also included in a second study, on T cells expressing NK-cell markers. That source notes: One of the eight sequenced donors was seronegative, whereas the other seven were HCMV-seropositive.

The receptor comes from a young woman in good health. The source material was CD4+ T cells sorted from blood. The genes are TRBV7-9 and TRBJ2-5; D possibly corresponds to TRBD1 (6 bases). The CDR3 sequence: CASSRDRLRYQETQYF. CDR3 coding DNA: TGTGCCAGCAGCCGCGACAGGTTGAGGTACCAAGAGACCCAGTACTTC.